The next 15 T cell receptor beta chains were all read from a single sample in a study of blood T cell repertoires in COVID-19. This table comes from immunoSEQ multiplex PCR, and its TCRdb copy is limited to in-frame clones, with some not included. The repertoire includes 95,000 to 150,000 clones, over 60% of them detected once, and 3.5% to 4.5% sits in the top ten. The source material was peripheral blood. These receptors came from a woman older than 75 with acute or convalescent COVID-19.

CDR3 amino acids: CASSPPAGVSDTQYF. CDR3 DNA: TGTGCCAGCAGCCCCCCAGCGGGAGTTTCAGATACGCAGTATTTT. The chain couples TRBV2 to TRBJ2-3; 8 nucleotides agree with TRBD2. V gave up 6 bases and J gave up 4 bases; unmatched junction bases: 9. This CDR3 has 15 amino acids. Germline assignment: CDR1 SNHLY and CDR2 FYNNEI.

This chain uses TRBV7-2 with TRBJ2-3, with D possibly matching TRBD2 (5 bases). Deletions cut 5 bases from V and 2 bases from J, with 14 bases between. The germline gives CDR1 SGHTA, CDR2 FQGNSA. The CDR3 runs 15 residues. The CDR3, as DNA: TGTGCCAGCAGCGAAAGCGGTAGGACCACAGATACGCAGTATTTT. Translation gives CASSESGRTTDTQYF.

The chain links TRBV7-2 to TRBJ1-1; the D gene is possibly TRBD1 (5 bases). The CDR3 has 14 residues. Trimming shortened V by 5 bases and J by 9 bases, and 19 bases separated the two germline ends. Germline CDR1 reads SGHTA; CDR2 reads FQGNSA. DNA for the CDR3: TGTGCCAGCAGCCCTCAGTCGGACATACGTCAAGCTTTCTTT. As protein: CASSPQSDIRQAFF.

This clone was detected only once. The chain combines TRBV5-6 with TRBJ2-7, with D unclear. The CDR3 has 11 residues. Germline assignment: CDR1 SGHDT and CDR2 YYEEEE. V was trimmed by 3 bases and J by 7 bases, leaving 8 bases between them. The CDR3 DNA is TGTGCCAGCAGCTACCTACGAGAGCAGTACTTC. Translating gives CASSYLREQYF.

V gene TRBV6-5 combines with J gene TRBJ1-2; D is unclear. Germline V lookup: CDR1 MNHEY, CDR2 SVGAGI. This CDR3 contains 15 residues. Trimming took 0 bases from V and 6 from J, leaving 14 bases between them. This CDR3 is CASSYSGVRWDGYTF. For the CDR3, the DNA is TGTGCCAGCAGTTACTCGGGCGTCCGATGGGATGGCTACACCTTC.

The chain is built from TRBV6-6 and TRBJ1-3; D not resolved. Trimming left V 5 bases short and J 4 bases short, with 6 bases between. This CDR3 is built from 12 residues. Per germline, CDR1 MNHNY and CDR2 SVGAGI (reference sequence). The DNA for the CDR3 is TGTGCCAGCAGTCCCACAGGAAACACCATATATTTT. Its translation: CASSPTGNTIYF.

J is TRBJ2-1 and V is TRBV7-9; tentative D call: TRBD1 (6 bases). CDR3 size: 15 residues. CDR1 and CDR2 from the germline V gene are SEHNR and FQNEAQ (reference sequence). Trimming left V 5 bases short and J 4 bases short, with 15 bases between. DNA of the CDR3: TGTGCCAGCAGCCCAAGGGGGACGGCGTACAATGAGCAGTTCTTC. This translates into CASSPRGTAYNEQFF.

V usage is TRBV29-1 and J usage is TRBJ2-7, with 9 bases lining up with TRBD1. The CDR3 loop spans 12 amino acids. Unmatched junction bases numbered 4, after V lost 7 bases and J lost 3 bases. Per the germline V gene, CDR1 is SQVTM and CDR2 is ANQGSEA. The CDR3 protein is CSGGQGIYEQYF. The DNA for the CDR3 is TGCAGCGGCGGACAGGGGATCTACGAGCAGTACTTC.

CDR3 sequence: CASSSGRGEKLFF. As DNA, the CDR3 is TGTGCCAGCAGCTCCGGACGGGGTGAAAAACTGTTTTTT. This chain joins TRBV5-6 and TRBJ1-4; D is unresolved. In germline, CDR1 is SGHDT, CDR2 YYEEEE. The CDR3 runs 13 residues. V was trimmed by 3 bases and J by 7 bases, leaving 10 bases between them.

The V gene is TRBV19, the J gene TRBJ1-2; a weak D match, TRBD1 (6 bases). Germline values: CDR1 LNHDA, CDR2 SQIVND (reference sequence). V shed 6 bases and J shed 7 bases, with 15 bases lying between them. CDR3 length: 13 amino acids. CDR3 DNA: TGTGCCAGTAGCCGAGAACAGGGTTTTGGCTACACCTTC. Residues: CASSREQGFGYTF. Complete variable domain (other parts from reference TRBV19 and TRBJ1-2): DGGITQSPKYLFRKEGQNVTLSCEQNLNHDAMYWYRQDPGQGLRLIYYSQIVNDFQKGDIAEGYSVSREKKESFPLTVTSAQKNPTAFYLCASSREQGFGYTFGSGTRLTVV.

The chain recombines TRBV19 with TRBJ2-1; 12 bases agree with TRBD2. The germline V gene encodes CDR1 LNHDA and CDR2 SQIVND (reference sequence). V was pared by 7 bases and J by 12 bases, with 13 bases of the junction left unmatched. CDR3 length: 15 residues. CDR3 coding DNA: TGTGCCAGTACCCCCCTAGCGGGAGGGGGATCAGCGCAGTTCTTC. Amino acid sequence: CASTPLAGGGSAQFF.

This clone was seen only a few times. The chain is built from TRBV7-2 and TRBJ1-2, with TRBD1 matching 9 bases. Germline lookup yields CDR1 SGHTA and CDR2 FQGNSA. The trim removed 1 base at V and 2 bases at J, leaving 8 bases unmatched. The CDR3 sequence is 17 residues long. The CDR3 DNA reads TGTGCCAGCAGCTTAGAACAGGGGGCGCTTGCAAACTATGGCTACACCTTC. It codes for CASSLEQGALANYGYTF.

The V and J genes are TRBV30 and TRBJ1-2; 7 bases agree with TRBD1. Germline V CDR1 and CDR2: GTSNPN, SVGIG (reference sequence). The CDR3 spans 14 residues. With V trimmed by 3 bases and J by 2 bases, 6 bases remained unmatched. The CDR3 reads CAWSLTGRNYGYTF. The CDR3 DNA is TGTGCCTGGAGCTTGACAGGGAGGAACTATGGCTACACCTTC.

The rearrangement joins TRBV7-2 to TRBJ2-7, with D unclear. The germline V gene encodes CDR1 SGHTA and CDR2 FQGNSA. V lost 7 bases and J 6 bases, leaving 16 bases between the germline ends. The CDR3 runs to 13 residues. The chain's CDR3 is CASTWANVAEQYF. The CDR3 region has the DNA TGTGCCAGCACCTGGGCAAACGTTGCCGAGCAGTACTTC.

This rearrangement joins TRBV4-3 to TRBJ1-5; 9 bases fit TRBD1. Germline V gene lookup returns CDR1 LGHNA and CDR2 YSLEER. The CDR3 runs 15 residues. Unmatched junction bases numbered 3, after V lost 0 bases and J lost 6 bases. In nucleotides, the CDR3 is TGCGCCAGCAGCCAAGATACAGGGGGCATTCAGCCCCAGCATTTT. Translated, it gives CASSQDTGGIQPQHF.